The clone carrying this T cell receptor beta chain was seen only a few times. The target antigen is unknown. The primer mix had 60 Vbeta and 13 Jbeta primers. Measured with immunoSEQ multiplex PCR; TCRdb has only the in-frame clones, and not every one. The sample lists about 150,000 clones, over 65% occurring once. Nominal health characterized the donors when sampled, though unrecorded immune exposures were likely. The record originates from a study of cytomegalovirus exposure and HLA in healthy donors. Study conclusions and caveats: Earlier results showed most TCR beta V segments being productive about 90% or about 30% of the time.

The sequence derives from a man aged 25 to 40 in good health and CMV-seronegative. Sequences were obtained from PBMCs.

Written as DNA, the CDR3 is TGTGCCAGCAGCCTAGGACAGGGAGAAGAGGAAAAACTGTTTTTT. Protein: CASSLGQGEEEKLFF. The chain carries TRBV7-9 and TRBJ1-4; 8 bases map to TRBD1. The CDR3 is 15 amino acids. J gave up 8 bases and V 5 bases, and 10 bases lay outside the gene matches. Per the germline V gene, CDR1 is SEHNR and CDR2 is FQNEAQ (reference sequence).